This is a list of T cell receptor beta chains from one sample in a study of cytomegalovirus exposure and HLA in healthy donors. Libraries were prepared by immunoSEQ multiplex PCR; TCRdb keeps only in-frame clonotypes and omits some of them. The sample shows around 40,000 clones, around 73% of them seen only once. Sequenced input: PBMCs. These receptors were collected from a woman aged 30 to 39 in good health and CMV-seronegative. Both conserved end residues are part of each CDR3. Each record gives: V gene, clone size, D gene, J gene, CDR3 protein, CDR3 DNA. A D gene is named only where the DNA matches it firmly. Some rows mark clone size as missing; the rest say once, few, many or name a class of expanded clone.

v_gene: TRBV5-1; abundance: NA; d_gene: TRBD2; j_gene: TRBJ2-7; CDR3aa: CASSLPGLAGDEQYF; CDR3nt: TGCGCCAGCAGCTTACCGGGACTAGCGGGAGACGAGCAGTACTTC
v_gene: TRBV9; abundance: NA; d_gene: NA; j_gene: TRBJ2-1; CDR3aa: CASSVEADIYNEQFF; CDR3nt: TGTGCCAGCAGCGTGGAAGCGGATATCTACAATGAGCAGTTCTTC
v_gene: TRBV5-1; abundance: NA; d_gene: TRBD1; j_gene: TRBJ2-1; CDR3aa: CASSLRTGTGMNEQFF; CDR3nt: TGCGCCAGCAGCTTGAGGACCGGGACAGGGATGAATGAGCAGTTCTTC
v_gene: TRBV15; abundance: NA; d_gene: NA; j_gene: TRBJ2-7; CDR3aa: CATSRLTGGAYEQYF; CDR3nt: TGTGCCACCAGCAGACTTACAGGTGGGGCCTACGAGCAGTACTTC
v_gene: TRBV5-1; abundance: NA; d_gene: TRBD2; j_gene: TRBJ2-1; CDR3aa: CASSVIAGTRNEQFF; CDR3nt: TGCGCCAGCAGCGTAATCGCCGGGACTAGAAATGAGCAGTTCTTC
v_gene: TRBV30; abundance: once; d_gene: NA; j_gene: TRBJ2-7; CDR3aa: CAWSVRGPSYEQYF; CDR3nt: TGTGCCTGGAGTGTAAGAGGCCCGTCGTACGAGCAGTACTTC
v_gene: TRBV7-2; abundance: NA; d_gene: NA; j_gene: TRBJ2-5; CDR3aa: CASSSYSHQETQYF; CDR3nt: TGTGCCAGCAGCTCCTACAGCCACCAAGAGACCCAGTACTTC
v_gene: TRBV30; abundance: few; d_gene: TRBD1; j_gene: TRBJ2-7; CDR3aa: CACFDRGPGEQYF; CDR3nt: TGTGCCTGCTTTGACAGGGGGCCAGGCGAGCAGTACTTC
v_gene: TRBV5-1; abundance: NA; d_gene: NA; j_gene: TRBJ1-2; CDR3aa: CASSLGDRNYGYTF; CDR3nt: TGCGCCAGCAGCTTGGGAGACAGAAACTATGGCTACACCTTC
v_gene: TRBV15; abundance: NA; d_gene: NA; j_gene: TRBJ1-1; CDR3aa: CATSRANTEAFF; CDR3nt: TGTGCCACCAGCAGGGCTAACACTGAAGCTTTCTTT
v_gene: TRBV29-1; abundance: once; d_gene: NA; j_gene: TRBJ2-2; CDR3aa: CSNRDSHTGELFF; CDR3nt: TGCAGCAACCGGGACTCCCACACCGGGGAGCTGTTTTTT
v_gene: TRBV30; abundance: NA; d_gene: NA; j_gene: TRBJ1-5; CDR3aa: CAWSISWGPAGQPQHF; CDR3nt: TGTGCCTGGAGCATATCCTGGGGGCCGGCCGGGCAGCCCCAGCATTTT
v_gene: TRBV7-2; abundance: NA; d_gene: TRBD2; j_gene: TRBJ2-7; CDR3aa: CASSSSSGGAWGEQYF; CDR3nt: TGTGCCAGCAGCTCATCTAGCGGAGGCGCGTGGGGCGAGCAGTACTTC
v_gene: TRBV5-1; abundance: NA; d_gene: NA; j_gene: TRBJ2-5; CDR3aa: CASSLGTTKETQYF; CDR3nt: TGCGCCAGCAGCTTGGGGACTACCAAGGAGACCCAGTACTTC
v_gene: TRBV18; abundance: few; d_gene: TRBD1; j_gene: TRBJ2-6; CDR3aa: CASSQTHDREANVLTF; CDR3nt: TGTGCCAGCTCCCAGACCCACGACAGGGAAGCCAACGTCCTGACTTTC
v_gene: TRBV7-2; abundance: NA; d_gene: NA; j_gene: TRBJ2-5; CDR3aa: CASSLVDGSQETQYF; CDR3nt: TGTGCCAGCAGTCTGGTCGACGGGAGCCAAGAGACCCAGTACTTC
v_gene: TRBV27; abundance: NA; d_gene: TRBD1; j_gene: TRBJ2-4; CDR3aa: CASSLGTGGDIQYF; CDR3nt: TGTGCCAGCAGTTTAGGGACAGGGGGAGACATTCAGTACTTC
v_gene: TRBV27; abundance: NA; d_gene: TRBD1; j_gene: TRBJ2-1; CDR3aa: CASSVDRVLAEQFF; CDR3nt: TGTGCCAGCAGTGTGGACAGGGTACTCGCTGAGCAGTTCTTC
v_gene: TRBV7-6; abundance: NA; d_gene: NA; j_gene: TRBJ1-5; CDR3aa: CASSQTGGNQPQHF; CDR3nt: TGTGCCAGCAGCCAGACGGGAGGAAATCAGCCCCAGCATTTT
v_gene: TRBV5-8; abundance: NA; d_gene: NA; j_gene: TRBJ1-2; CDR3aa: CASSLHRGDGYTF; CDR3nt: TGTGCCAGCAGCTTGCATCGGGGAGATGGCTACACCTTC
v_gene: TRBV6-1; abundance: NA; d_gene: NA; j_gene: TRBJ2-7; CDR3aa: CASTPVGWESNEQYF; CDR3nt: TGTGCCAGCACCCCCGTTGGGTGGGAGTCCAACGAGCAGTACTTC
v_gene: TRBV21-1; abundance: few; d_gene: NA; j_gene: TRBJ2-6; CDR3aa: CASSTTVATSGANVLTF; CDR3nt: TGTGCCAGCAGCACGACAGTCGCGACGTCTGGGGCCAACGTCCTGACTTTC
v_gene: TRBV10-3; abundance: few; d_gene: TRBD2; j_gene: TRBJ2-7; CDR3aa: CAISPGGRPYEQYF; CDR3nt: TGTGCCATCAGTCCGGGGGGGAGGCCCTACGAGCAGTACTTC
v_gene: TRBV6-4; abundance: NA; d_gene: TRBD1; j_gene: TRBJ1-5; CDR3aa: CASSQNGGQFQPQHF; CDR3nt: TGTGCCAGCAGCCAGAACGGGGGACAGTTCCAGCCCCAGCATTTT
v_gene: TRBV6-1; abundance: many; d_gene: NA; j_gene: TRBJ1-2; CDR3aa: CASSAEFNYGYTF; CDR3nt: TGTGCCAGCAGTGCCGAGTTTAACTATGGCTACACCTTC
v_gene: TRBV7-9; abundance: NA; d_gene: NA; j_gene: TRBJ2-5; CDR3aa: CASSLREKRETQYF; CDR3nt: TGTGCCAGCAGCCTGAGGGAGAAAAGAGAGACCCAGTACTTC
v_gene: TRBV10-3; abundance: NA; d_gene: TRBD2; j_gene: TRBJ2-1; CDR3aa: CAISESWIAGDTEQFF; CDR3nt: TGTGCCATCAGTGAGTCGTGGATAGCGGGAGATACTGAGCAGTTCTTC
v_gene: TRBV6-6; abundance: NA; d_gene: TRBD1; j_gene: TRBJ1-6; CDR3aa: CASQRETGESPLHF; CDR3nt: TGTGCCTCGCAGCGAGAGACAGGGGAGTCCCCCCTCCACTTT
v_gene: TRBV10-3; abundance: NA; d_gene: TRBD1; j_gene: TRBJ2-1; CDR3aa: CAISPGQDYNEQFF; CDR3nt: TGTGCCATCAGCCCGGGACAGGATTACAATGAGCAGTTCTTC
v_gene: TRBV19; abundance: NA; d_gene: NA; j_gene: TRBJ1-5; CDR3aa: CATKTRGPSNQPQHF; CDR3nt: TGTGCCACCAAAACCCGAGGGCCAAGCAATCAGCCCCAGCATTTT
v_gene: TRBV2; abundance: NA; d_gene: NA; j_gene: TRBJ1-5; CDR3aa: CASTQGGGWRPQHF; CDR3nt: TGTGCCAGCACCCAAGGGGGGGGATGGAGGCCCCAGCATTTT
v_gene: TRBV28; abundance: NA; d_gene: NA; j_gene: TRBJ2-7; CDR3aa: CASISSRAYEQYF; CDR3nt: TGTGCCAGCATCTCGTCGCGGGCCTACGAGCAGTACTTC
v_gene: TRBV6-1; abundance: few; d_gene: NA; j_gene: TRBJ1-4; CDR3aa: CASSGGEGYEKLFF; CDR3nt: TGTGCCAGCAGTGGGGGGGAGGGCTATGAAAAACTGTTTTTT
v_gene: TRBV30; abundance: NA; d_gene: NA; j_gene: TRBJ1-5; CDR3aa: CAWSLPSQPQHF; CDR3nt: TGTGCCTGGAGTCTTCCCAGTCAGCCCCAGCATTTT
v_gene: TRBV28; abundance: few; d_gene: NA; j_gene: TRBJ2-7; CDR3aa: CASSTGSLEEYF; CDR3nt: TGTGCCAGCAGTACTGGTTCCCTTGAAGAGTACTTC
v_gene: TRBV6-4; abundance: NA; d_gene: TRBD2; j_gene: TRBJ2-1; CDR3aa: CASSGTSGSYNEQFF; CDR3nt: TGTGCCAGCAGTGGGACTAGCGGCTCCTACAATGAGCAGTTCTTC
v_gene: TRBV7-8; abundance: NA; d_gene: TRBD2; j_gene: TRBJ2-7; CDR3aa: CASSLDRLRGLAEISYEQYF; CDR3nt: TGTGCCAGCAGCTTAGATAGGTTGAGAGGACTAGCGGAGATCTCCTACGAGCAGTACTTC
v_gene: TRBV2; abundance: NA; d_gene: TRBD2; j_gene: TRBJ2-7; CDR3aa: CASSPPAGGRFEQYF; CDR3nt: TGTGCCAGCAGTCCTCCAGCGGGAGGCCGCTTCGAGCAGTACTTC
v_gene: TRBV30; abundance: NA; d_gene: NA; j_gene: TRBJ1-4; CDR3aa: CAWSVQGEKLFF; CDR3nt: TGTGCCTGGAGTGTGCAGGGGGAAAAACTGTTTTTT
v_gene: TRBV4-1; abundance: NA; d_gene: NA; j_gene: TRBJ2-5; CDR3aa: CASSPDLDRGGETQYF; CDR3nt: TGCGCCAGCAGCCCCGACCTCGATAGGGGGGGAGAGACCCAGTACTTC
v_gene: TRBV7-9; abundance: NA; d_gene: TRBD2; j_gene: TRBJ2-2; CDR3aa: CASSLTSGSVGSGELFF; CDR3nt: TGTGCCAGCAGCTTAACTAGCGGGAGTGTTGGCTCCGGGGAGCTGTTTTTT
v_gene: TRBV19; abundance: NA; d_gene: NA; j_gene: TRBJ1-2; CDR3aa: CASHRTEVYGYTF; CDR3nt: TGTGCCAGTCACCGGACAGAGGTCTATGGCTACACCTTC
v_gene: TRBV27; abundance: NA; d_gene: TRBD2; j_gene: TRBJ2-7; CDR3aa: CASNPSGSLGNEQYF; CDR3nt: TGTGCCAGCAACCCTAGCGGGAGTCTTGGCAACGAGCAGTACTTC
v_gene: TRBV5-1; abundance: NA; d_gene: NA; j_gene: TRBJ1-5; CDR3aa: CASTGDNQPQHF; CDR3nt: TGCGCCAGCACAGGGGACAATCAGCCCCAGCATTTT
v_gene: TRBV10-3; abundance: NA; d_gene: TRBD2; j_gene: TRBJ2-1; CDR3aa: CATRTSGEGYEQFF; CDR3nt: TGTGCCACAAGGACTAGCGGGGAGGGCTATGAGCAGTTCTTC
v_gene: TRBV7-9; abundance: NA; d_gene: NA; j_gene: TRBJ1-2; CDR3aa: CASSLGVRGLYGYTF; CDR3nt: TGTGCCAGCAGCTTAGGGGTTCGGGGTCTCTATGGCTACACCTTC
v_gene: TRBV28; abundance: NA; d_gene: TRBD1; j_gene: TRBJ1-1; CDR3aa: CASRPGQGAVTEAFF; CDR3nt: TGTGCCAGCAGGCCCGGACAGGGAGCGGTCACTGAAGCTTTCTTT
v_gene: TRBV28; abundance: NA; d_gene: NA; j_gene: TRBJ1-1; CDR3aa: CASSFLLFEAEAFF; CDR3nt: TGTGCCAGCAGTTTCCTTCTGTTTGAAGCCGAAGCTTTCTTT
v_gene: TRBV5-1; abundance: NA; d_gene: NA; j_gene: TRBJ1-1; CDR3aa: CASSLTQDTEAFF; CDR3nt: TGCGCCAGCAGCTTGACCCAGGACACTGAAGCTTTCTTT
v_gene: TRBV6-1; abundance: few; d_gene: NA; j_gene: TRBJ1-2; CDR3aa: CASSVGTPDYGYTF; CDR3nt: TGTGCCAGCAGTGTAGGGACACCAGACTATGGCTACACCTTC
v_gene: TRBV5-1; abundance: NA; d_gene: TRBD2; j_gene: TRBJ2-7; CDR3aa: CASSSRTSGPTYEQYF; CDR3nt: TGCGCCAGCAGCTCGAGGACTAGCGGGCCCACCTACGAGCAGTACTTC
v_gene: TRBV4-1; abundance: NA; d_gene: NA; j_gene: TRBJ2-3; CDR3aa: CASSQDAVRTERTDTQYF; CDR3nt: TGCGCCAGCAGCCAAGATGCAGTCCGGACAGAACGCACAGATACGCAGTATTTT
v_gene: TRBV9; abundance: once; d_gene: TRBD2; j_gene: TRBJ2-7; CDR3aa: CASSVGLAGVDEQYF; CDR3nt: TGTGCCAGCAGCGTTGGTCTAGCGGGAGTAGACGAGCAGTACTTC
v_gene: TRBV5-1; abundance: NA; d_gene: NA; j_gene: TRBJ1-2; CDR3aa: CASSLGGYGYTF; CDR3nt: TGCGCCAGCAGCTTGGGCGGCTATGGCTACACCTTC